These 12 T cell receptor beta chains were sequenced from one sample in a study of identical twins. TCRdb re-called the 5' RACE reads with MiXCR, one entry per CDR3 protein. The top ten clones hold about 1.6% of a sample with approximately 890,000 distinct CDR3 sequences, about 12% of them seen once. The data were also submitted as part of a second study, on yellow fever vaccine responses in identical twins.

Sequencing was done on a sample of PBMCs. The source is a woman under 30 in good health.

The chain employs TRBV20-1 and TRBJ2-5, with a possible D match to TRBD1 (6 bases). CDR3 size: 14 residues. Trimming took 6 bases from V and 5 from J, leaving 19 bases between them. Germline-derived CDR1 and CDR2 are DFQATT and SNEGSKA (reference sequence). This CDR3 is CSAQTRTGWETQYF. DNA of the CDR3: TGCAGTGCCCAAACTCGCACAGGGTGGGAGACCCAGTACTTC.

This clonotype has only a few counts. V gene TRBV4-1 combines with J gene TRBJ2-7; TRBD1 might be the D (6 bases). CDR3 length: 14 residues. Between the trimmed V and J ends, which lost 1 base and 7 bases, there was a span of 14 bases. The germline V gene has CDR1 MGHRA and CDR2 YSYEKL. DNA for the CDR3: TGCGCCAGCAGCCAAGTTTCAGGGGTAGGTGAGCAGTACTTC. Its translation is CASSQVSGVGEQYF.

This clonotype was observed a few times. V is TRBV6-5 and J is TRBJ2-4, with D uncertain. V was shortened by 2 bases and J by 6 bases, with 11 bases between the two germline ends. The CDR3 covers 14 residues. Germline CDR1 MNHEY, CDR2 SVGAGI. The CDR3 coding sequence is TGTGCCAGCAGTTACCTAGAATCTGGAAACATTCAGTACTTC. As protein: CASSYLESGNIQYF.

This clonotype was detected a few times. The CDR3 loop is CATSTTDGTNTGELFF. Here the CDR3 DNA reads TGTGCCACCAGCACAACCGACGGTACGAACACCGGGGAGCTGTTTTTT. V gene TRBV15 combines with J gene TRBJ2-2; D gene uncertain. The length of the CDR3 is 16 residues. Trimming pared 4 bases from V and 0 bases from J, leaving 12 bases between. CDR1 LNHNV and CDR2 YYDKDF come from the germline V gene (reference sequence).

V and J are TRBV24-1 and TRBJ2-1, with D perhaps assigned TRBD1 or TRBD2 (5 bases each). The CDR3 is 16 amino acids. Germline lookup yields CDR1 KGHDR and CDR2 SFDVKD. V lost 1 base, J lost 2 bases, and 11 bases lay in between. This CDR3 is CATSDFGGLTYNEQFF. The DNA for the CDR3 is TGTGCCACCAGTGATTTTGGGGGTCTCACCTACAATGAGCAGTTCTTC.

This clonotype has just a few counts. This chain uses TRBV7-9 with TRBJ2-2; TRBD1 matches 8 bases. V gave up 0 bases and J gave up 5 bases; unmatched junction bases: 8. The CDR3 extends over 17 amino acids. Germline V gives CDR1 SEHNR, CDR2 FQNEAQ (reference sequence). The CDR3 loop reads CASSLAGRGRGTGELFF. The CDR3 DNA reads as TGTGCCAGCAGCTTAGCGGGCAGGGGGCGAGGTACCGGGGAGCTGTTTTTT.

This clonotype turned up a few times. The rearrangement links TRBV29-1 to TRBJ2-1, with TRBD2 identical over 7 bases. Looked up from germline, CDR1 is SQVTM and CDR2 is ANQGSEA. The CDR3 runs to 12 residues. V lost 5 bases and J lost 6; bases outside the gene matches: 4. This chain's CDR3 is CSVTREGNEQFF. DNA of the CDR3: TGCAGCGTTACTAGGGAGGGCAATGAGCAGTTCTTC.

This chain links TRBV7-9 with TRBJ2-5, with 7 bases aligning to TRBD1. The length of the CDR3 is 15 residues. Looked up from germline, CDR1 is SEHNR and CDR2 is FQNEAQ (reference sequence). V dropped 3 bases and J dropped 5; count of bases not matched to a gene: 9. The CDR3 loop reads CASSFTTGLVETQYF. The CDR3 DNA follows: TGTGCCAGCAGCTTTACGACAGGGCTGGTGGAGACCCAGTACTTC. The full variable domain, rest sourced from reference TRBV7-9 and TRBJ2-5, is DTGVSQNPRHKITKRGQNVTFRCDPISEHNRLYWYRQTLGQGPEFLTYFQNEAQLEKSRLLSDRFSAERPKGSFSTLEIQRTEQGDSAMYLCASSFTTGLVETQYFGPGTRLLVL.

This clonotype was recorded a few times. This chain connects TRBV12-3 or TRBV12-4 to TRBJ2-3, with D possibly matching TRBD2 (5 bases). Trimming cost V 5 bases and J 3 bases, with 12 bases left between them. The CDR3 contains 14 residues. CDR3 sequence reads: CASSTRTQTDTQYF. In nucleotides, the CDR3 is TGTGCCAGCAGTACTAGGACGCAGACAGATACGCAGTATTTT.

The gene calls are TRBV5-1 and TRBJ2-2; 7 bases agree with TRBD2. Losses at the gene ends were 2 bases for V and 2 bases for J; bases not matched to a gene: 9. This CDR3 contains 17 residues. CDR1 is SGHRS, CDR2 YFSETQ, per germline. The DNA of the CDR3 is TGCGCCAGCAGCTTTTTACCCAGCGGGGTAAACACCGGGGAGCTGTTTTTT. Translation gives CASSFLPSGVNTGELFF.

A few counts support this clonotype. The chain recombines TRBV29-1 with TRBJ2-3; D is ambiguous. This CDR3 has 11 amino acids. CDR1 is SQVTM and CDR2 is ANQGSEA in the germline V gene. Trimming stripped 4 bases from V and 7 bases from J, with 9 bases between. The DNA of the CDR3 is TGCAGCGTTGTAAAGGGTCATACGCAGTATTTT. It translates to CSVVKGHTQYF.

This chain links TRBV10-3 with TRBJ1-6, with 8 bases that match TRBD1. The CDR3 is 13 amino acids. Germline CDR1 reads ENHRY; CDR2 reads SYGVKD. V lost 8 bases and J lost 9; bases outside the gene matches: 6. The CDR3 reads CAIGGQEPSPLHF. The CDR3, as DNA: TGTGCCATCGGGGGACAGGAACCTTCACCCCTCCACTTT.